Shown below are 17 T cell receptor beta chains from a single sample sequenced in a study of breast tumors, draining lymph nodes, adjacent tissues. TCRdb called the multiplex PCR reads again in MiXCR, with one record for every CDR3 protein. This table holds approximately 6,900 distinct CDR3 sequences, roughly 43% found once. The sequenced sample consisted of tumor-adjacent breast tissue. These receptors originate from a female donor with breast cancer. Some clones in this sample may be carry-over from other donors' samples.

The chain has TRBV25-1 and TRBJ2-2; 7 positions match TRBD1. The CDR3 has 19 amino acids. The V gene end was trimmed by 1 base and the J gene end by 0 bases; junction bases not matched to a gene: 11. Germline V gives CDR1 MGHDK, CDR2 SYGVNS. The CDR3 DNA is TGTGCCAGCAGTGAATTTTTGCCCCCGGGACAGACGAACACCGGGGAGCTGTTTTTT. Translating gives CASSEFLPPGQTNTGELFF.

In its sample, this clonotype is medium-sized (0.01 to 0.1%). The CDR3 loop reads CASSLSGPYEQYF. The CDR3 DNA reads as TGTGCCAGCAGCTTAAGCGGCCCCTACGAGCAGTACTTC. The chain recombines TRBV7-8 with TRBJ2-7; TRBD2 is a possible D gene (5 bases). CDR1 is SGHVS and CDR2 is FQNEAQ in the germline V gene. The CDR3 runs 13 residues. V was shortened by 2 bases and J by 2 bases, with 7 bases between the two germline ends.

By share, this clonotype counts as medium-sized. The V and J genes are TRBV6-5 and TRBJ2-7; D gene ambiguous. V lost 0 bases to trimming and J lost 6 bases, with 9 bases between them. Germline V CDR1 and CDR2: MNHEY, SVGAGI. The CDR3 extends over 13 amino acids. The CDR3 loop reads CASSYSSVSEQYF. DNA for the CDR3: TGTGCCAGCAGTTACTCTTCCGTGTCCGAGCAGTACTTC.

J is TRBJ1-2 and V is TRBV2, with 9 bases matching TRBD1. J gave up 4 bases and V 4 bases, and 7 bases lay outside the gene matches. Germline CDR1 SNHLY, CDR2 FYNNEI. This CDR3 has 15 residues. CDR3 in amino acids: CASSGQQGAVYGYTF. Here the CDR3 DNA reads TGTGCCAGCAGTGGTCAACAGGGGGCAGTCTATGGCTACACCTTC.

This chain uses TRBV2 with TRBJ1-4, with D maybe TRBD1 (5 bases). In germline, CDR1 is SNHLY, CDR2 FYNNEI. V was cut by 4 bases and J by 5 bases, with 17 bases left in between. This CDR3 contains 16 residues. CDR3 region: CASSGYRTRGNEKLFF. CDR3 nucleotide sequence: TGTGCCAGCAGTGGTTACAGAACAAGGGGAAATGAAAAACTGTTTTTT.

By share of the sample, this clonotype is large. V gene TRBV4-3 combines with J gene TRBJ2-7, with no clear D. Trimming took off 1 base at V and 3 bases at J, with 7 bases between the two ends. The CDR3 has 13 residues. CDR1 LGHNA and CDR2 YSLEER come from the germline V gene. As DNA, the CDR3 is TGCGCCAGCAGCCAAGGACGGAACTACGAGCAGTACTTC. Translating it yields CASSQGRNYEQYF.

By share, this clonotype counts as medium-sized (0.01 to 0.1%). The rearrangement joins TRBV6-5 to TRBJ1-2, with 10 bases identical to TRBD1. Germline V gene lookup returns CDR1 MNHEY and CDR2 SVGAGI. The V segment lost 5 bases and the J segment 5 bases; nucleotides outside the gene matches: 8. The CDR3 has 15 residues. DNA of the CDR3: TGTGCCAGCAGTACTAGGGACAGGGGAGGGTATGGCTACACCTTC. Protein product: CASSTRDRGGYGYTF.

Many counts were recorded for this clonotype. The chain has TRBV19 and TRBJ1-5; 7 bases align to TRBD1. V trimming: 4 bases; J trimming: 3 bases; junction bases outside the gene matches: 9. Per germline, CDR1 LNHDA and CDR2 SQIVND (reference sequence). The CDR3 covers 16 residues. CDR3 region: CASSTWDSQINQPQHF. CDR3 coding DNA: TGTGCCAGTAGTACTTGGGACAGCCAAATCAATCAGCCCCAGCATTTT.

The chain uses TRBV4-2 and TRBJ1-5, with D possibly TRBD1 on 6 matching bases. Germline CDR1 reads LGHNA; CDR2 reads YNFKEQ. V was pared by 8 bases and J by 6 bases, with 26 bases between. The CDR3 covers 17 residues. The CDR3 loop reads CASGPHDRRQGIQPQHF. For the CDR3, the DNA is TGTGCCAGCGGCCCCCACGACAGGAGGCAAGGTATTCAGCCCCAGCATTTT.

This clonotype was picked up many times. The J gene is TRBJ1-4, the V gene TRBV20-1; TRBD1 might be the D (6 bases). Looked up from germline, CDR1 is DFQATT and CDR2 is SNEGSKA (reference sequence). This CDR3 region has 17 residues. V gave up 5 bases and J gave up 0 bases, with 19 bases separating them. This CDR3 is CSAPKGGAVTTNEKLFF. The CDR3 coding sequence is TGCAGTGCTCCTAAGGGGGGGGCAGTCACAACTAATGAAAAACTGTTTTTT.

Within the sample, this clonotype is medium-sized. The chain has TRBV20-1 and TRBJ1-2; maybe TRBD1 (6 bases). V was clipped by 1 base and J by 2 bases, with 20 bases between them. Per germline, CDR1 DFQATT and CDR2 SNEGSKA (reference sequence). The CDR3 consists of 17 residues. CDR3 residues: CSARGWDEGEGNYGYTF. The CDR3 DNA sequence: TGCAGTGCTAGAGGCTGGGACGAGGGGGAGGGAAACTATGGCTACACCTTC.

The rearrangement links TRBV5-4 to TRBJ1-4, with 8 bases aligning to TRBD1. Losses at the gene ends were 0 bases for V and 13 bases for J; bases not matched to a gene: 8. The germline gives CDR1 SGHNT, CDR2 YYREEE (reference sequence). The CDR3 loop spans 14 amino acids. In DNA, the CDR3 is TGTGCCAGCAGCTTGGCGGGACAGGATGGAAGACTGTTTTTT. It yields the protein CASSLAGQDGRLFF.

The chain recombines TRBV12-5 with TRBJ2-3; D unclear. V was pared by 1 base and J by 2 bases, with 7 bases between. The length of the CDR3 is 14 residues. From germline, CDR1 is LGHNT and CDR2 FRNRAP. This CDR3 is CASGLGGNTDTQYF. For the CDR3, the DNA is TGTGCTAGTGGTTTGGGTGGGAACACAGATACGCAGTATTTT. Using reference TRBV12-5 and TRBJ2-3 for the parts outside the CDR3, the full variable domain is DARVTQTPRHKVTEMGQEVTMRCQPILGHNTVFWYRQTMMQGLELLAYFRNRAPLDDSGMPKDRFSAEMPDATLATLKIQPSEPRDSAVYFCASGLGGNTDTQYFGPGTRLTVL.

This clonotype was detected many times. V and J are TRBV19 and TRBJ2-1; 9 bases agree with TRBD1. The junction had 13 bases not matched to a gene; V was cut back by 5 bases and J by 8 bases. The CDR3 is 16 residues long. The V gene's germline CDR1 is LNHDA and CDR2 SQIVND (reference sequence). The CDR3 coding sequence is TGTGCCAGTAGTGTCCCGGCGGGACAGGGAAGCGATGAGCAGTTCTTC. It specifies CASSVPAGQGSDEQFF. Full variable domain (rest looked up from reference TRBV19 and TRBJ2-1): DGGITQSPKYLFRKEGQNVTLSCEQNLNHDAMYWYRQDPGQGLRLIYYSQIVNDFQKGDIAEGYSVSREKKESFPLTVTSAQKNPTAFYLCASSVPAGQGSDEQFFGPGTRLTVL.

This clonotype was seen many times. The chain joins TRBV28 to TRBJ2-5, with 7 bases aligning to TRBD1. CDR3 length: 16 amino acids. Germline-derived CDR1 and CDR2 are MDHEN and SYDVKM. V shed 6 bases, J shed 2 bases, and the junction held 12 bases outside the gene matches. DNA for the CDR3: TGTGCCAGCAGCCAATACTACAGGGGCACTCAAGAGACCCAGTACTTC. It is translated as CASSQYYRGTQETQYF.

This clonotype came up many times. The chain uses TRBV18 and TRBJ2-2, with 8 bases matching TRBD1. With 5 bases clipped from V and 5 bases from J, the junction kept 7 bases outside the gene matches. The CDR3 is 15 residues long. Germline V gene data show CDR1 as KGHSH and CDR2 as LQKENI. The CDR3 region is CASSTGQGGTGELFF. In DNA, the CDR3 is TGTGCCAGCTCAACCGGACAGGGCGGTACCGGGGAGCTGTTTTTT.

This clonotype was counted a few times. A much more abundant neighbour one base away suggests this may be a read error. The rearrangement joins TRBV27 to TRBJ2-1; 10 bases agree with TRBD2. Losses at the gene ends were 5 bases for V and 9 bases for J; bases not matched to a gene: 10. Germline assignment: CDR1 MNHEY and CDR2 SMNVEV (reference sequence). The CDR3 contains 15 residues. DNA for the CDR3: TGTGCCAGCAGTCCATCTAGCGGGAGTCTGGGTGAGCAGTTCTTC. This sequence encodes CASSPSSGSLGEQFF.